Given below is one T cell receptor beta chain in context. This clonotype has ten or more counts. The specificity of this receptor is unknown. No base quality information exists; no much larger clone differs at one position. This sample was taken from a study of spatial heterogeneity in lung cancer (dated by TCRdb to between 2018 and 2021). About the investigation overall: Beta-chain transcripts were consistently detected in greater numbers than alpha-chain transcripts, which likely reflects a higher abundance of beta-chain transcripts. Nonsynonymous mutation counts, determined by whole-exome sequencing of tumor tissue, were related to TCR repertoire features. In tumor regions, TCR transcript counts showed a strong correlation with a T cell transcriptional module score derived from matched bulk RNA-seq. The study quantitatively compared TCR alpha and beta repertoires across multiple tumor regions, matched nontumor lung and blood in non-small cell lung cancer. In the raw uncorrected reads, each unique combination of TCR and UMI appeared on average more than ten times. Both alpha and beta chains were TCR-sequenced in about 240 tumor regions, 64 matched nontumor lung samples and roughly 54 PBMC samples obtained at surgery. Here is what the overall study found, with its caveats: Counts of ubiquitous and regional expanded TCRs were found to correlate with counts of ubiquitous and regional nonsynonymous mutations, respectively. The number of expanded intratumoral alpha and beta TCRs correlated with the tumor nonsynonymous mutation count. Additional single-cell paired TCR alpha and beta sequencing was considered necessary to confirm, at a functional level, the hypothesis that regional TCRs recognize regional mutations. Estimated TCR-seq coverage of tumor T cells was only around 7% for alpha chains and about 13% for beta chains.

The library relied on 5' RACE. The instrument was a NextSeq 500. In the TCR library protocol, a unique molecular identifier was attached to each TCR cDNA molecule so that PCR and sequencing errors could be corrected. Per the source publication's procedure: TCR identification, UMI-based error correction and CDR3 extraction were performed with Decombinator tools. TCRs above a frequency of 2 per 1,000, corresponding to the top 1% of the tumor frequency distribution, were defined as expanded. Expanded tumor TCRs were classed as regional if statistically deemed absent (corrected P<0.05) from at least one tumor region, otherwise ubiquitous. Rényi diversity was computed with the R vegan package after subsampling each repertoire 100 times to 5,000 TCRs. CDR3 similarity networks were constructed using string-kernel similarity of amino acid triplets, with links drawn between CDR3s whose pairwise similarity was above 0.82. The public reads were reprocessed in TCRdb via fastp at Q25 and MiXCR, keeping in-frame beta chains. For every CDR3 protein sequence, its rows merge into one entry that carries the most common genes and DNA. The V and J calls were not made by the authors but by TCRdb's processing. A total of more than 20,000 distinct CDR3 sequences appear in this sample, around 15% of them only once. In total, the top ten clones hold 25% to 40% of the sample.

This sample's time point label indicates: sample taken at primary tumor resection. Donors were 72 patients with early-stage, untreated non-small cell lung cancer from the lung TRACERx cohort. For TCR sequencing, whole RNA was extracted from tumor and nontumor lung tissue, or from cryopreserved PBMC samples, and no cell sorting was done. A patient was chosen for TCR sequencing only when enough RNA was available from at least two tumor regions. Before being selected, tumor and adjacent nontumor lung specimens were reviewed by a lung pathologist. The germline V gene yields SGDLS for CDR1 and YYNGEE for CDR2. There are 14 amino acids in the CDR3, from cysteine to phenylalanine inclusive. This entry keeps only the CDR3 DNA: 42 bases, framed from base 1. V and J are truncated by 0 bases and 6 bases respectively, leaving an intervening sequence of 10 bases.

Sequencing was performed on lung tumor tissue, taken at surgery. The chain was built from TRBV9 and TRBJ2-1; the best D guess is TRBD2, with 5 bases matching. This sequence originates from a female donor with early-stage non-small cell lung cancer. In nucleotide form, the sequence is TGTGCCAGCAGCGTAGCGGGAACGGCCAATGAGCAGTTCTTC. Protein translation: CASSVAGTANEQFF.